These 29 T cell receptor beta chains were sequenced from one sample in a study of blood T cell repertoires in COVID-19. Clones were read by immunoSEQ multiplex PCR, and TCRdb kept only the in-frame ones, dropping some. The sample has about 150,000 clones; about 86% are singletons. What was sequenced was peripheral blood. These receptors were collected from a woman aged 55-70 years with acute or convalescent COVID-19.

The rearrangement links TRBV10-3 to TRBJ2-3; 14 positions match TRBD2. This CDR3 region has 19 residues. The V gene's germline CDR1 is ENHRY and CDR2 SYGVKD. Trimming at V came to 4 bases and at J to 1 base, leaving 10 bases not matched to a gene. The CDR3 nucleotides are TGTGCCATCAGTGGGTTCGGGACTAGCGGGGGACGAGGCACAGATACGCAGTATTTT. Translated: CAISGFGTSGGRGTDTQYF.

The rearrangement links TRBV2 to TRBJ1-3; the match to TRBD1 covers 7 bases. V trimming: 6 bases; J trimming: 0 bases; junction bases outside the gene matches: 5. The CDR3 consists of 15 residues. CDR1 SNHLY and CDR2 FYNNEI come from the germline V gene. DNA of the CDR3: TGTGCCAGCAGGGTGGACAGGATCTCTGGAAACACCATATATTTT. Protein: CASRVDRISGNTIYF.

The gene calls are TRBV12-5 and TRBJ1-1; TRBD1 aligns across 12 bases. V was clipped by 9 bases and J by 4 bases; unmatched bases: 6. Germline V gene sequence: CDR1 LGHNT, CDR2 FRNRAP. The CDR3 sequence is 14 residues long. The CDR3 here is CASAGTGGITEAFF. The CDR3 region has the DNA TGTGCTAGCGCCGGGACAGGGGGCATCACTGAAGCTTTCTTT.

CDR3 residues: CSVDWGDTEAFF. CDR3 coding DNA: TGCAGCGTTGATTGGGGAGACACTGAAGCTTTCTTT. This chain connects TRBV29-1 to TRBJ1-1, with D uncertain. The CDR3 contains 12 residues. The germline V gene encodes CDR1 SQVTM and CDR2 ANQGSEA. Trimming stripped 3 bases from V and 3 bases from J, with 8 bases between.

The chain employs TRBV14 and TRBJ2-3, with D tentatively TRBD1 (6 bases). The CDR3 covers 16 residues. Trimming shortened V by 4 bases and J by 0 bases, and 14 bases separated the two germline ends. Germline assignment: CDR1 SGHDN and CDR2 FVKESK. This CDR3 reads CASSRGHLASTDTQYF. CDR3 nucleotides: TGTGCCAGCAGCCGGGGACATTTGGCTAGCACAGATACGCAGTATTTT.

This clone appeared a few times. The genes are TRBV25-1 and TRBJ1-1; TRBD1 matches at 8 bases. Germline lookup yields CDR1 MGHDK and CDR2 SYGVNS. The CDR3 is made up of 15 amino acids. The V segment lost 3 bases and the J segment 2 bases; nucleotides outside the gene matches: 5. The CDR3 DNA sequence: TGTGCCAGCAGTGACCCCGCAGGGGGCAACACTGAAGCTTTCTTT. This codes for CASSDPAGGNTEAFF.

The chain employs TRBV7-6 and TRBJ1-1; weak D call: TRBD1 (5 bases). The CDR3 is 19 amino acids. Germline lookup yields CDR1 SGHVS and CDR2 FNYEAQ. V lost 1 base and J 3 bases, leaving 24 bases between the germline ends. In DNA form, the CDR3 reads TGTGCCAGCAGCTTAGGGGAATGGGGAGCCGGGGGAGGAGACACTGAAGCTTTCTTT. It encodes CASSLGEWGAGGGDTEAFF. Combining the CDR3 with reference TRBV7-6 and TRBJ1-1 gives the whole variable domain GAGVSQSPRYKVTKRGQDVALRCDPISGHVSLYWYRQALGQGPEFLTYFNYEAQQDKSGLPNDRFSAERPEGSISTLTIQRTEQRDSAMYRCASSLGEWGAGGGDTEAFFGQGTRLTVV.

This clone was recorded once. The chain uses TRBV3-1 (or the pseudogene TRBV3-2) and TRBJ2-2; D uncertain. The CDR3 has 17 amino acids. Germline CDR1 and CDR2: LGHDT and YNNKEL (reference sequence). Trimming left V 0 bases short and J 0 bases short, with 11 bases between. CDR3 sequence: CASSQDRFRTNTGELFF. CDR3 nucleotide sequence: TGTGCCAGCAGCCAAGACCGGTTCAGGACGAACACCGGGGAGCTGTTTTTT.

The chain couples TRBV7-6 to TRBJ2-3; 7 bases match TRBD2. Germline V lookup: CDR1 SGHVS, CDR2 FNYEAQ. This CDR3 region has 16 residues. V was clipped by 7 bases and J by 0 bases; unmatched bases: 10. The chain's CDR3 is CASKAGPTPSTDTQYF. The CDR3 DNA is TGTGCCAGCAAAGCGGGGCCCACCCCTAGCACAGATACGCAGTATTTT.

V is TRBV2 and J is TRBJ2-7; 8 positions agree with TRBD1. V shed 6 bases and J 6 bases; nucleotides not matched to a gene: 10. From germline, CDR1 is SNHLY and CDR2 FYNNEI. The CDR3 contains 14 residues. CDR3 protein: CASRSGQGAAEQYF. The CDR3 DNA reads TGTGCCAGCAGATCGGGGCAGGGGGCGGCCGAGCAGTACTTC.

In nucleotides, the CDR3 is TGCGCCAGCGCCCCCGTGGCAGGGGGTAATTCACCCCTCCACTTT. This gives the protein CASAPVAGGNSPLHF. The chain carries TRBV10-2 and TRBJ1-6, with TRBD1 matching 7 bases. Trimming at V came to 8 bases and at J to 6 bases, leaving 10 bases not matched to a gene. This CDR3 has 15 amino acids. Germline CDR1 is WSHSY and CDR2 is SAAADI.

The chain uses TRBV18 and TRBJ1-3, with a possible D match to TRBD1 (5 bases). The V end lost 1 base, the J end lost 2 bases, and 12 bases lay between the germline ends. The CDR3 is 16 residues long. CDR1 is KGHSH, CDR2 LQKENI, per germline. CDR3 sequence: CASSPLRQGAGNTIYF. The CDR3 DNA is TGTGCCAGCTCACCACTGAGGCAGGGCGCTGGAAACACCATATATTTT.

In this sample, this clone turned up once. J is TRBJ1-1 and V is TRBV11-2, with 7 bases lining up with TRBD1. Germline assignment: CDR1 SGHAT and CDR2 FQNNGV. After removal of 5 bases from V and 3 bases from J, the junction contained 9 bases not matched to a gene. The CDR3 loop spans 15 amino acids. The CDR3 DNA sequence: TGTGCCAGCAGCCCGCGAGGGGGCGCTTACACTGAAGCTTTCTTT. Its translation: CASSPRGGAYTEAFF.

V usage is TRBV9 and J usage is TRBJ2-7, with 9 nucleotides matching TRBD1. Germline CDR1 is SGDLS and CDR2 is YYNGEE. The CDR3 consists of 15 residues. V was clipped by 3 bases and J by 7 bases; unmatched bases: 11. CDR3 bases: TGTGCCAGCAGCGCATCGGGACAGGGTCCGAGGGAGCAGTACTTC. Encoded protein: CASSASGQGPREQYF.

This sequence joins TRBV20-1 and TRBJ1-2; D unresolved. CDR1 is DFQATT and CDR2 is SNEGSKA in the germline V gene (reference sequence). The CDR3 consists of 11 residues. V was cut by 3 bases and J by 6 bases, with 8 bases left in between. The CDR3 spells CSASTGNGYTF. CDR3 in DNA: TGCAGTGCTAGTACGGGAAATGGCTACACCTTC.

V gene TRBV30 combines with J gene TRBJ2-7, with 10 bases matching TRBD2. With V trimmed by 3 bases and J by 6 bases, 5 bases remained unmatched. Germline loops: CDR1 GTSNPN, CDR2 SVGIG (reference sequence). This CDR3 has 13 amino acids. The CDR3 nucleotides read TGTGCCTGGAGCCGGACTAGCGGTGCCGAGCAGTACGTC. This translates into CAWSRTSGAEQYV.

The J gene is TRBJ2-2, the V gene TRBV7-6, with D perhaps TRBD1 (5 bases). With 5 bases removed from V and 5 bases from J, the gap between germline ends came to 12 bases. From germline, CDR1 is SGHVS and CDR2 FNYEAQ. The CDR3 extends over 14 amino acids. DNA for the CDR3: TGTGCCAGCAGCCACGACCCAGGGACCGGGGAGCTGTTTTTT. Translated, it gives CASSHDPGTGELFF. Full variable domain (rest looked up from reference TRBV7-6 and TRBJ2-2): GAGVSQSPRYKVTKRGQDVALRCDPISGHVSLYWYRQALGQGPEFLTYFNYEAQQDKSGLPNDRFSAERPEGSISTLTIQRTEQRDSAMYRCASSHDPGTGELFFGEGSRLTVL.

The chain is built from TRBV20-1 and TRBJ1-6; D gene ambiguous. The CDR3 length is 13 residues. Looked up from germline, CDR1 is DFQATT and CDR2 is SNEGSKA (reference sequence). Trimming cost V 3 bases and J 6 bases, with 9 bases left between them. The CDR3 coding sequence is TGCAGTGCTAGTAGGAACAGTAATTCACCCCTCCACTTT. It encodes CSASRNSNSPLHF.

The chain combines TRBV6-5 with TRBJ1-2; 10 bases map to TRBD1. Germline trimming cut 5 bases from V and 4 bases from J; bases unmatched to any gene: 7. The CDR3 runs to 15 residues. Germline CDR1 reads MNHEY; CDR2 reads SVGAGI. In nucleotides, the CDR3 is TGTGCCAGCAGTCCCCGGGACAGGGGTGTCTATGGCTACACCTTC. It specifies CASSPRDRGVYGYTF.

CDR3 nucleotides: TGTGCCAGCAGTCAGACAGGGTCTAATGAAAAACTGTTTTTT. It specifies CASSQTGSNEKLFF. This chain links TRBV28 with TRBJ1-4; 7 bases map to TRBD1. The ends lost 5 bases at V and 3 bases at J; junction bases unmatched: 3. CDR1 and CDR2 (germline): MDHEN, SYDVKM. CDR3 length: 14 amino acids. The full variable domain, its missing parts supplied by reference TRBV28 and TRBJ1-4, is DVKVTQSSRYLVKRTGEKVFLECVQDMDHENMFWYRQDPGLGLRLIYFSYDVKMKEKGDIPEGYSVSREKKERFSLILESASTNQTSMYLCASSQTGSNEKLFFGSGTQLSVL.

This rearrangement joins TRBV3-1 (or the pseudogene TRBV3-2) to TRBJ1-3; D might be TRBD1 (5 bases). Per germline, CDR1 LGHDT and CDR2 YNNKEL (reference sequence). The V and J ends lost 5 bases and 1 base respectively, with 12 bases between them. The CDR3 consists of 15 residues. The CDR3 DNA reads as TGTGCCAGCAGCAGGAGGGGAGGGTCTGGAAACACCATATATTTT. It translates to CASSRRGGSGNTIYF.

The V call is TRBV28, the J call TRBJ1-2; D may be TRBD1 (6 bases). The CDR3 totals 15 residues. Per germline, CDR1 MDHEN and CDR2 SYDVKM. V shed 6 bases and J shed 1 base, with 15 bases lying between them. The CDR3 DNA is TGTGCCAGCAGGTCCGCGGGAGGGGGTAACTATGGCTACACCTTC. This encodes CASRSAGGGNYGYTF.

The V call is TRBV4-1, the J call TRBJ1-6; TRBD1 matches 7 bases. There are 16 residues in the CDR3. V lost 3 bases to trimming and J lost 4 bases; unmatched junction nucleotides: 6. Germline assignment: CDR1 MGHRA and CDR2 YSYEKL. The CDR3 bases are TGCGCCAGCAGCCAGGGTCCGGGACAGTATAATTCACCCCTCCACTTT. Its translation is CASSQGPGQYNSPLHF.

This clone is a singleton in its sample. This chain connects TRBV7-9 to TRBJ1-1; 7 bases are a match to TRBD1. The CDR3 has 15 amino acids. CDR1 and CDR2 from the germline V gene are SEHNR and FQNEAQ (reference sequence). The junction had 6 bases not matched to a gene; V was cut back by 5 bases and J by 0 bases. The DNA for the CDR3 is TGTGCCAGCAGCATAAGGACAGGAATGAACACTGAAGCTTTCTTT. It translates to CASSIRTGMNTEAFF.

The CDR3 DNA sequence: TGTGCCAGCAGCTTAGATCTCCGCTCAGGGAAAAGCACAGATACGCAGTATTTT. It translates to CASSLDLRSGKSTDTQYF. The chain recombines TRBV13 with TRBJ2-3; D may be TRBD1 (5 bases). V was shortened by 1 base and J by 0 bases, with 17 bases between the two germline ends. CDR1 PRHDT and CDR2 FYEKMQ come from the germline V gene (reference sequence). The CDR3 totals 18 residues.

The chain couples TRBV4-1 to TRBJ2-7; maybe TRBD2 (5 bases). Germline V gives CDR1 MGHRA, CDR2 YSYEKL. The CDR3 covers 14 residues. V was cut by 0 bases and J by 6 bases, with 12 bases left in between. The chain's CDR3 is CASSQDGISGEQYF. The CDR3 DNA sequence: TGCGCCAGCAGCCAAGACGGGATTAGTGGCGAGCAGTACTTC.

J is TRBJ1-1 and V is TRBV19; D gene ambiguous. Germline V CDR1 and CDR2: LNHDA, SQIVND (reference sequence). The CDR3 runs to 14 residues. Trimming left V 8 bases short and J 0 bases short, with 13 bases between. The CDR3 bases are TGTGCCAGTTCCGGGTGGGTGGTGAACACTGAAGCTTTCTTT. Translated: CASSGWVVNTEAFF.

This sequence joins TRBV5-1 and TRBJ2-5, with 10 bases matching TRBD2. The V gene's germline CDR1 is SGHRS and CDR2 YFSETQ. This CDR3 is built from 14 residues. The J segment lost 3 bases and the V segment lost 3 bases, leaving 2 bases of the junction unmatched. The CDR3 loop is CASSSLAGEETQYF. The CDR3 nucleotides read TGCGCCAGCAGCTCCCTAGCGGGGGAAGAGACCCAGTACTTC.

This chain joins TRBV6-6 and TRBJ1-1, with D unclear. The germline CDR1 and CDR2 sequences are MNHNY and SVGAGI (reference sequence). The V end lost 6 bases, the J end lost 0 bases, and 8 bases lay between the germline ends. The CDR3 is 13 amino acids. The CDR3 DNA reads as TGTGCCAGCAGGAATAGTATGAACACTGAAGCTTTCTTT. Amino acids: CASRNSMNTEAFF.